The clone carrying this T cell receptor beta chain has a count of ten or more. It was RNA transcripts that yielded the amplified TCR beta CDR3 regions. HTBI primers drove first-round RT-PCR of the TCR CDR3. Using its own MiXCR run on the multiplex PCR reads, TCRdb lists one record per CDR3 protein. Of approximately 400,000 distinct CDR3 sequences listed, about 14% are singletons. The data stem from a study of T cells in Graves' hyperthyroidism and ophthalmopathy. The V end was cut by 8 bases, the J end by 2 bases, with 16 bases between. In germline, CDR1 is SGHVS, CDR2 FNYEAQ. There are 14 residues in the CDR3.

The chain is built from TRBV7-6 and TRBJ2-7; D is unclear. The specimen was blood. The receptor was derived from a young woman with Graves' ophthalmopathy. The CDR3 DNA reads TGTGCCAGCCTGGCAGAACAACCCCCCTACGAGCAGTACTTC. Its protein is CASLAEQPPYEQYF.